Shown below are 13 T cell receptor beta chains from a single sample sequenced in a study of CD8+CD57+ T cells in acquired aplastic anemia. It was genomic DNA that served as the template for profiling TCR beta VDJ and CDR3. TCRdb re-called the reads through MiXCR, storing one row per CDR3 protein. The table lists 150,000 to 200,000 distinct CDR3 sequences, roughly 50% of them singletons, with more than 30% in the top ten. Whoever was chosen for sequencing had shown CD8+CD57+ cell expansion by flow cytometry. Sequencing input: sorted CD4+, CD8+, or CD8+CD57+ T cells (not recorded which) from PBMCs. The receptors here all came from a human donor with aplastic anemia.

At least ten counts were recorded for this clonotype. The V gene is TRBV4-3, the J gene TRBJ2-7; D might be TRBD2 (5 bases). This CDR3 spans 14 amino acids. Germline V gene data show CDR1 as LGHNA and CDR2 as YSLEER. V was clipped by 1 base and J by 1 base, with 8 bases between them. The CDR3 is CASSQGRTSYEQYF. DNA of the CDR3: TGCGCCAGCAGCCAAGGAAGGACTTCCTACGAGCAGTACTTC.

The chain joins TRBV27 to TRBJ1-1; D remains ambiguous. Trimming shortened V by 3 bases and J by 7 bases, and 12 bases separated the two germline ends. This CDR3 contains 13 residues. Germline V gives CDR1 MNHEY, CDR2 SMNVEV (reference sequence). The CDR3 is CASSLVFGREAFF. The DNA for the CDR3 is TGTGCCAGCAGTTTGGTTTTCGGGCGTGAAGCTTTCTTT.

This CDR3 reads CASSYSPDTYEVKQPQHF. The DNA of the CDR3 is TGTGCCAGCAGTTACTCCCCCGACACATACGAGGTAAAACAGCCCCAGCATTTT. The rearrangement links TRBV6-2 or TRBV6-3 to TRBJ1-5; D remains unclear. The CDR3 has 18 amino acids. V gave up 0 bases and J gave up 7 bases, with 22 bases separating them. CDR1 and CDR2 from the germline V gene are MNHEY and SVGEGT.

As for this clonotype: This could be a read error, since a much larger clone is one nucleotide away. The chain couples TRBV9 to TRBJ2-3; 11 bases are a match to TRBD2. CDR3 size: 19 residues. Germline V lookup: CDR1 SGDLS, CDR2 YYNGEE. The CDR3 bases are TGTGCCAGCAGCGTAAAACTAGCGGGAGAAGGTACCCGCACAGATATGCAGTATTTT. Its translation is CASSVKLAGEGTRTDMQYF.

The V gene is TRBV19, the J gene TRBJ2-7, with 11 bases fitting TRBD2. The CDR3 is made up of 16 amino acids. CDR1 and CDR2 (germline): LNHDA, SQIVND (reference sequence). Trimming cost V 3 bases and J 4 bases; bases outside gene matches: 8. The CDR3 DNA reads as TGTGCCAGTAGTATCCTGGTCACTAGCGGGAGATACGAGCAGTACTTC. It encodes CASSILVTSGRYEQYF.

There are many counts of this clonotype. J is TRBJ2-7 and V is TRBV4-1, with D perhaps TRBD1 (5 bases). The CDR3 spans 13 residues. Germline V lookup: CDR1 MGHRA, CDR2 YSYEKL. V was shortened by 5 bases and J by 2 bases, with 10 bases between the two germline ends. The chain's CDR3 is CASSFRQTYEQYF. DNA for the CDR3: TGCGCCAGCAGCTTTCGACAGACCTACGAGCAGTACTTC.

Turning to this clonotype: This clone may be a read error of a much larger clone one base away. The chain recombines TRBV25-1 with TRBJ2-5; D remains unclear. The CDR3 runs 15 residues. Germline CDR1 MGHDK, CDR2 SYGVNS. With 1 base removed from V and 2 bases from J, the gap between germline ends came to 11 bases. The DNA of the CDR3 is TGTGCCAGCAGTGAATGGGTAGTGGAACAAGAGACCCAGTACTTC. This sequence encodes CASSEWVVEQETQYF.

The chain links TRBV27 to TRBJ2-1, with TRBD2 matching over 13 bases. The V segment lost 1 base and the J segment 4 bases; nucleotides outside the gene matches: 1. The CDR3 covers 16 residues. Germline V gene data show CDR1 as MNHEY and CDR2 as SMNVEV (reference sequence). This chain's CDR3 is CASSLLTSGGYNEQFF. DNA for the CDR3: TGTGCCAGCAGTTTATTGACTAGCGGGGGGTACAATGAGCAGTTCTTC.

This chain links TRBV4-1 with TRBJ1-2, with TRBD1 identical over 10 bases. Trimming cost V 2 bases and J 7 bases; bases outside gene matches: 10. Germline CDR1 and CDR2: MGHRA and YSYEKL. CDR3 length: 16 amino acids. The CDR3, as DNA: TGCGCCAGCAGCCAAAGTACGACAGGGGGCGCGGCTGGCTACACCTTC. Translating it yields CASSQSTTGGAAGYTF.

This sequence joins TRBV20-1 and TRBJ1-5; D perhaps matches TRBD1 (5 bases). Trimming shortened V by 0 bases and J by 0 bases, and 12 bases separated the two germline ends. The CDR3 consists of 16 residues. Germline CDR1 reads DFQATT; CDR2 reads SNEGSKA (reference sequence). The CDR3 DNA follows: TGCAGTGCTAGAGACGGCAGGGATTATAGCAATCAGCCCCAGCATTTT. Its protein product is CSARDGRDYSNQPQHF.

Note on this clonotype: At one end the junction does not follow the germline gene, possibly because of a read error. V is TRBV10-1 and J is TRBJ2-1; 12 nucleotides match TRBD1. Germline V lookup: CDR1 WNHNN, CDR2 SYGVQD (reference sequence). The CDR3 loop spans 15 amino acids. The CDR3 loop is CGSNGTGGGENEQFF. CDR3 sequence (DNA): TGCGGCAGCAACGGGACAGGGGGCGGCGAAAATGAGCAGTTCTTC.

The chain has TRBV10-1 and TRBJ2-3; TRBD2 might be the D (5 bases). The CDR3 loop spans 15 amino acids. Trimming removed 4 bases from V and 0 bases from J, with 11 bases in between. In germline, CDR1 is WNHNN, CDR2 SYGVQD (reference sequence). The CDR3 DNA reads TGCGCCAGCAGTGCCTTGGGAGCCAGCACAGATACGCAGTATTTT. Its translation is CASSALGASTDTQYF.

This clonotype has at least ten counts. CDR3 in amino acids: CASSESVSGAEQFF. In DNA, the CDR3 is TGCGCCAGCAGTGAGTCAGTGAGCGGGGCTGAGCAGTTCTTC. The V call is TRBV10-1, the J call TRBJ2-1; TRBD2 aligns across 7 bases. V dropped 0 bases and J dropped 9; count of bases not matched to a gene: 5. Germline CDR1 and CDR2: WNHNN and SYGVQD (reference sequence). The CDR3 runs to 14 residues.